Detailed here is one T cell receptor beta chain. The V segment lost 0 bases and the J segment 6 bases; nucleotides outside the gene matches: 7. CDR3 length equals 16 residues. The germline gives CDR1 SGHRS, CDR2 YFSETQ. This record belongs to a study of blood T cell repertoires in COVID-19. Study in general: Sites across the United States, Italy and Spain contributed samples from acute and convalescent COVID-19. T cells, B-cell-depleted T cells, or PBMCs provided the cDNA or gDNA that served as material.

This table comes from immunoSEQ multiplex PCR, and its TCRdb copy is limited to in-frame clones, with some not included. The sample carries 200,000 to 250,000 clones, more than 80% recorded once. The chain links TRBV5-1 to TRBJ2-1; 9 bases map to TRBD2. This TCR derives from a woman between 18 and 30 years old in a cohort exposed to, infected with or recovered from COVID-19 (not recorded which). Material: PBMCs or T cells enriched from blood (not recorded which). Here the CDR3 reads CASSLDPSGISNEQFF. CDR3 nucleotides: TGCGCCAGCAGCTTGGATCCTAGCGGGATAAGCAATGAGCAGTTCTTC.